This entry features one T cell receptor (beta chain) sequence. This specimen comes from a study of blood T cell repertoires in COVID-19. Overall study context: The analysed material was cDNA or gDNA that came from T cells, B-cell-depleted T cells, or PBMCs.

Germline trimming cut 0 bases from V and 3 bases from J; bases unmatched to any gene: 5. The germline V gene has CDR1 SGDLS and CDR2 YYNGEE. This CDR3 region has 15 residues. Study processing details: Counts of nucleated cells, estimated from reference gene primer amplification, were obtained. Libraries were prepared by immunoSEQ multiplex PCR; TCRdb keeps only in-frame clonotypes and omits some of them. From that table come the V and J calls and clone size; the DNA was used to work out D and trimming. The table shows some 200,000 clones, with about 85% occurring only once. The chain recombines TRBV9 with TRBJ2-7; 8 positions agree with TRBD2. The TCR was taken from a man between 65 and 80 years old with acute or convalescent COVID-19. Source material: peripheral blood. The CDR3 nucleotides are TGTGCCAGCAGCGTAGCGAGCGGGAGTGGCTACGAGCAGTACTTC. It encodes CASSVASGSGYEQYF.